A single sample gave rise to the 27 T cell receptor beta chains below, sequenced in a study of blood T cell repertoires in COVID-19. Repertoires were generated with immunoSEQ multiplex PCR, while TCRdb's copy carries only in-frame clones and drops some. The sample lists over 200,000 clones, around 84% occurring once. The sample was peripheral blood. These TCRs come from a woman of 80 years or more with active or convalescent COVID-19.

This rearrangement joins TRBV7-9 to TRBJ1-1, with 7 bases aligning to TRBD1. There are 13 residues in the CDR3. V trimming: 5 bases; J trimming: 5 bases; junction bases outside the gene matches: 5. Per germline, CDR1 SEHNR and CDR2 FQNEAQ (reference sequence). CDR3 region: CASSPQQGTEAFF. Written as DNA, the CDR3 is TGTGCCAGCAGCCCCCAACAGGGGACTGAAGCTTTCTTT.

This chain links TRBV3-1 (or the pseudogene TRBV3-2) with TRBJ1-1; 7 bases match TRBD1. This CDR3 has 14 amino acids. The germline V gene encodes CDR1 LGHDT and CDR2 YNNKEL (reference sequence). V trimming: 4 bases; J trimming: 5 bases; junction bases outside the gene matches: 7. Written as DNA, the CDR3 is TGTGCCAGCAGCCTTACAGGGGTGGAGACTGAAGCTTTCTTT. It specifies CASSLTGVETEAFF.

The V and J genes are TRBV7-6 and TRBJ2-1, with TRBD1 matching over 10 bases. This CDR3 is 15 amino acids long. The germline V gene encodes CDR1 SGHVS and CDR2 FNYEAQ. The V and J ends lost 2 bases and 10 bases, in that order; junction bases with no gene match: 8. The CDR3 bases are TGTGCCAGCAGCTTAAGGGACAGGGGCCTGGGGGAGCAGTTCTTC. Protein product: CASSLRDRGLGEQFF.

A few counts support this clone. The chain joins TRBV24-1 to TRBJ2-3; 10 nucleotides agree with TRBD2. The CDR3 sequence is 15 residues long. The germline CDR1 and CDR2 sequences are KGHDR and SFDVKD. The ends lost 7 bases at V and 8 bases at J; junction bases unmatched: 11. The CDR3 DNA sequence: TGTGCCACCAGCGGGACTAGCGAGGGCTCAGTTACGCAGTATTTT. Its protein is CATSGTSEGSVTQYF.

The genes are TRBV28 and TRBJ2-7; tentative D call: TRBD1 (6 bases). There are 15 residues in the CDR3. CDR1 is MDHEN, CDR2 SYDVKM, per germline. The germline V and J ends were trimmed by 7 bases and 2 bases, with 18 bases remaining between them. The CDR3 here is CASKIPGQGTYEQYF. The CDR3 DNA follows: TGTGCCAGCAAGATACCGGGACAAGGAACCTACGAGCAGTACTTC. Based on the CDR3 plus reference TRBV28 and TRBJ2-7, the full variable domain is DVKVTQSSRYLVKRTGEKVFLECVQDMDHENMFWYRQDPGLGLRLIYFSYDVKMKEKGDIPEGYSVSREKKERFSLILESASTNQTSMYLCASKIPGQGTYEQYFGPGTRLTVT.

The rearrangement uses TRBV4-3 and TRBJ2-1, with TRBD1 identical over 9 bases. CDR1 is LGHNA and CDR2 is YSLEER in the germline V gene. V was clipped by 0 bases and J by 7 bases; unmatched bases: 4. The CDR3 loop spans 15 amino acids. In DNA, the CDR3 is TGCGCCAGCAGCCAAGAGGGGACAGGGTATAATGAGCAGTTCTTC. It codes for CASSQEGTGYNEQFF.

V usage is TRBV4-3 and J usage is TRBJ2-5; 12 bases align to TRBD2. Trimming took 1 base from V and 5 from J; bases not matched to a gene: 8. Germline lookup yields CDR1 LGHNA and CDR2 YSLEER. The CDR3 is 17 amino acids. The CDR3 region is CASSQGLTSGSSETQYF. CDR3 bases: TGCGCCAGCAGCCAAGGTCTGACTAGCGGGAGCAGCGAGACCCAGTACTTC.

The genes are TRBV11-2 and TRBJ2-7; weak D call: TRBD1 (5 bases). CDR1 and CDR2 from the germline V gene are SGHAT and FQNNGV. The CDR3 has 14 amino acids. Trimming took 2 bases from V and 4 from J, leaving 12 bases between them. This CDR3 reads CASSLRGGEYEQYF. The CDR3 DNA reads TGTGCCAGCAGCTTAAGGGGTGGGGAATACGAGCAGTACTTC.

The rearrangement joins TRBV9 to TRBJ2-2; D possibly corresponds to TRBD2 (5 bases). CDR3 size: 15 residues. V gave up 2 bases and J gave up 3 bases, with 11 bases separating them. Looked up from germline, CDR1 is SGDLS and CDR2 is YYNGEE. CDR3 DNA sequence: TGTGCCAGCAGCGTTAGCCACGGGGACACCGGGGAGCTGTTTTTT. It translates to CASSVSHGDTGELFF.

J is TRBJ2-7 and V is TRBV9; 7 bases match TRBD2. There are 14 residues in the CDR3. The trim removed 0 bases at V and 9 bases at J, leaving 9 bases unmatched. The germline V gene encodes CDR1 SGDLS and CDR2 YYNGEE. The CDR3 region is CASSVAGGSTVQYF. The CDR3, as DNA: TGTGCCAGCAGCGTAGCTGGCGGGAGTACTGTGCAGTACTTC.

The chain carries TRBV15 and TRBJ1-2; no clear D gene. This CDR3 region has 14 residues. V was trimmed by 0 bases and J by 4 bases, leaving 9 bases between them. Germline lookup yields CDR1 LNHNV and CDR2 YYDKDF (reference sequence). DNA for the CDR3: TGTGCCACCAGCAGAGATGGAGGGTCCTATGGCTACACCTTC. Translated, it gives CATSRDGGSYGYTF.

This sequence joins TRBV7-8 and TRBJ2-7, with 9 bases lining up with TRBD1. V trimming: 5 bases; J trimming: 1 base; junction bases outside the gene matches: 6. CDR3 length equals 15 residues. Germline V gives CDR1 SGHVS, CDR2 FQNEAQ. CDR3 nucleotides: TGTGCCAGCAGCAAAGGGACAGGGACGTCCTACGAGCAGTACTTC. This translates into CASSKGTGTSYEQYF.

V gene TRBV18 combines with J gene TRBJ2-7, with 8 bases fitting TRBD1. V was clipped by 4 bases and J by 3 bases; unmatched bases: 2. Germline-derived CDR1 and CDR2 are KGHSH and LQKENI. The CDR3 runs 13 residues. This CDR3 reads CASSRGQGYEQYF. The DNA for the CDR3 is TGTGCCAGCTCACGTGGACAGGGCTACGAGCAGTACTTC.

The genes are TRBV25-1 and TRBJ2-1; 10 bases fit TRBD2. V dropped 1 base and J dropped 2; count of bases not matched to a gene: 2. The CDR3 length is 16 residues. The germline CDR1 and CDR2 sequences are MGHDK and SYGVNS. The CDR3 loop reads CASSELAGGTYNEQFF. CDR3 coding DNA: TGTGCCAGCAGTGAATTAGCGGGAGGAACCTACAATGAGCAGTTCTTC.

In its sample, this clone was seen once. The chain uses TRBV5-1 and TRBJ2-3, with D perhaps matching TRBD1 (5 bases). V was pared by 4 bases and J by 0 bases, with 15 bases between. CDR1 and CDR2 from the germline V gene are SGHRS and YFSETQ. This CDR3 comprises 16 residues. The CDR3 nucleotides read TGCGCCAGCAGCCCCAATCTCAGGGCTAGCACAGATACGCAGTATTTT. As protein: CASSPNLRASTDTQYF.

V and J are TRBV5-1 and TRBJ1-2, with 9 bases matching TRBD1. The germline gives CDR1 SGHRS, CDR2 YFSETQ. CDR3 size: 14 residues. V was clipped by 4 bases and J by 5 bases; unmatched bases: 6. The CDR3 coding sequence is TGCGCCAGCAGCCTACAGGGGGCGTTTTATGGCTACACCTTC. Encoded protein: CASSLQGAFYGYTF.

The chain employs TRBV18 and TRBJ1-5; a possible D gene is TRBD1 (5 bases). V dropped 5 bases and J dropped 0 bases, with 14 bases sitting between them. Germline assignment: CDR1 KGHSH and CDR2 LQKENI. This CDR3 contains 16 residues. The CDR3 region has the DNA TGTGCCAGCTCAGCGACGACAGTAAGTAGCAATCAGCCCCAGCATTTT. It codes for CASSATTVSSNQPQHF.

The rearrangement joins TRBV2 to TRBJ1-4; 11 bases map to TRBD1. In germline, CDR1 is SNHLY, CDR2 FYNNEI. V shed 8 bases and J 0 bases; nucleotides not matched to a gene: 5. This CDR3 spans 16 amino acids. CDR3 amino acids: CASRGQGATTNEKLFF. The CDR3 bases are TGTGCCAGCCGTGGACAGGGGGCTACAACTAATGAAAAACTGTTTTTT.

The V and J genes are TRBV28 and TRBJ1-5; D gene ambiguous. Germline CDR1 reads MDHEN; CDR2 reads SYDVKM. This CDR3 spans 15 amino acids. V gave up 2 bases and J gave up 0 bases, with 8 bases separating them. CDR3 nucleotides: TGTGCCAGCAGTTTAGAGGCAGTTAGCAATCAGCCCCAGCATTTT. It yields the protein CASSLEAVSNQPQHF.

V and J are TRBV25-1 and TRBJ2-5, with 8 bases fitting TRBD2. The V gene's germline CDR1 is MGHDK and CDR2 SYGVNS. CDR3 length: 14 residues. The V segment lost 11 bases and the J segment 4 bases; nucleotides outside the gene matches: 12. CDR3 residues: CAERIGGAGETQYF. The CDR3 DNA reads TGTGCCGAGCGAATCGGGGGGGCCGGAGAGACCCAGTACTTC.

The CDR3 spells CATSDSGTASYEQYF. For the CDR3, the DNA is TGTGCCACCAGTGATTCAGGGACAGCCTCCTACGAGCAGTACTTC. The V gene is TRBV24-1, the J gene TRBJ2-7; 7 bases align to TRBD1. From germline, CDR1 is KGHDR and CDR2 SFDVKD. J lost 0 bases, V lost 2 bases, and 3 bases had no gene match. The CDR3 spans 15 residues.

The chain has TRBV2 and TRBJ2-7; 8 bases fit TRBD1. CDR3 length: 14 amino acids. With V trimmed by 7 bases and J by 1 base, 6 bases remained unmatched. Germline V CDR1 and CDR2: SNHLY, FYNNEI. The CDR3 DNA reads as TGTGCCAGCAATCGCCAGGGGGCGTCCTACGAGCAGTACTTC. This gives the protein CASNRQGASYEQYF.

The CDR3 protein is CASSPGHGGAYEQYF. The CDR3 nucleotides read TGTGCCAGCTCACCAGGACACGGGGGGGCATACGAGCAGTACTTC. The V gene is TRBV18, the J gene TRBJ2-7, with 8 positions matching TRBD2. The CDR3 runs to 15 residues. Germline CDR1 KGHSH, CDR2 LQKENI. Trimming cost V 2 bases and J 4 bases; bases outside gene matches: 7.

The V and J genes are TRBV28 and TRBJ2-1, with 14 bases identical to TRBD2. Looked up from germline, CDR1 is MDHEN and CDR2 is SYDVKM. CDR3 length: 14 amino acids. The J segment lost 5 bases and the V segment lost 6 bases, leaving 0 bases of the junction unmatched. CDR3 DNA sequence: TGTGCCAGCAGGGGACTAGCGGGAGACAATGAGCAGTTCTTC. Its translation is CASRGLAGDNEQFF.

This clone was detected only once. The rearrangement joins TRBV2 to TRBJ1-1; 9 positions agree with TRBD1. Germline CDR1 SNHLY, CDR2 FYNNEI. The CDR3 has 16 amino acids. V shed 7 bases and J 5 bases; nucleotides not matched to a gene: 14. CDR3 sequence reads: CASNAQGAFSSTEAFF. The CDR3 DNA is TGTGCCAGCAACGCACAGGGGGCATTTTCGAGTACTGAAGCTTTCTTT.

The chain recombines TRBV7-2 with TRBJ2-2; TRBD2 matches 8 bases. The CDR3 spans 19 residues. Germline assignment: CDR1 SGHTA and CDR2 FQGNSA. V lost 2 bases and J lost 2; bases outside the gene matches: 13. The CDR3 DNA reads TGTGCCAGCAGCTTAAGGTATGCGGGAGGCTCGTTAAACACCGGGGAGCTGTTTTTT. Protein sequence: CASSLRYAGGSLNTGELFF.

The chain is built from TRBV7-2 and TRBJ2-1, with TRBD2 identical over 7 bases. CDR3 size: 13 residues. After removal of 1 base from V and 7 bases from J, the junction contained 1 base not matched to a gene. CDR1 and CDR2 (germline): SGHTA, FQGNSA. CDR3 nucleotide sequence: TGTGCCAGCAGCTTAGAGCGGGGTAATGAGCAGTTCTTC. Translating gives CASSLERGNEQFF.